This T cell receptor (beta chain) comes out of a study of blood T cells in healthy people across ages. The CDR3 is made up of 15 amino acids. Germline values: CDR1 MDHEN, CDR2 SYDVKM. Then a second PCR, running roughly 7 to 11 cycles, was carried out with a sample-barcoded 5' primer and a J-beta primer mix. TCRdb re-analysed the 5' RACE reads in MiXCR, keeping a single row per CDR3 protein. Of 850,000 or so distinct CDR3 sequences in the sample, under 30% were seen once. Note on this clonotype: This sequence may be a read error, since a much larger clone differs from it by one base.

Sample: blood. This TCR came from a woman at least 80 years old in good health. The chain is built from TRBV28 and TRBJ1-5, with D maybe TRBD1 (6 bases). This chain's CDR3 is CTSSLIGRGGQPQHF. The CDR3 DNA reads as TGTACCAGCAGTCTCATCGGCAGGGGAGGTCAGCCCCAGCATTTT.